This T cell receptor beta chain was identified in a study of T cell clonality in common variable immunodeficiency. TCRdb's copy holds only in-frame clones and misses some; the assay was immunoSEQ multiplex PCR. The sample is made up of 30,000 to 35,000 clones, none counted only once. This clone was detected ten times or more. Its antigen remains unidentified. With the read ending 3 residues before the CDR3 end, the germline J gene is used to fill in that end. The V gene's germline CDR1 is DFQATT and CDR2 SNEGSKA (reference sequence). The CDR3 runs to 11 residues. Study-wide points: Reportedly, TCR beta sequences from common variable immunodeficiency showed fewer deletions and N-nucleotide insertions.

Diagnosis required reduced IgG, IgA and/or IgM with specific antibody deficiency. This receptor was obtained from a human donor with common variable immunodeficiency. The chain couples TRBV20-1 to TRBJ2-6; D is ambiguous. The sample was peripheral blood mononuclear cells. The DNA read from the CDR3 is TGCAGTGCTGTCTCCCTCCGTGTC. It codes for CSAVSLRV. The entire CDR3 protein is CSAVSLRVLTF.